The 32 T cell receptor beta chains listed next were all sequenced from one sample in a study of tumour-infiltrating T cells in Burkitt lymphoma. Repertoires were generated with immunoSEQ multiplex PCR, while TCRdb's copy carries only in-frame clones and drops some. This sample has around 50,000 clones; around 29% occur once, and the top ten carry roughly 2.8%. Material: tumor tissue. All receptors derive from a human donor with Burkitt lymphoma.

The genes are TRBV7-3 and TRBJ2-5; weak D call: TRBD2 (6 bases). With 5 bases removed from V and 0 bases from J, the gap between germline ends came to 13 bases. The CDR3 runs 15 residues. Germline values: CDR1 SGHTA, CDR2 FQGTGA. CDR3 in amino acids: CASSPRGGNQETQYF. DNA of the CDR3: TGTGCCAGCAGCCCCCGAGGCGGGAACCAAGAGACCCAGTACTTC.

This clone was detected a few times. The CDR3 here is CASSSTGSHEQYF. The CDR3 nucleotides are TGCGCCAGCAGCTCTACAGGGAGTCACGAGCAGTACTTC. The chain uses TRBV5-1 and TRBJ2-7; TRBD1 is a possible D gene (6 bases). Trimming shortened V by 3 bases and J by 5 bases, and 12 bases separated the two germline ends. Germline loops: CDR1 SGHRS, CDR2 YFSETQ. The CDR3 is 13 amino acids.

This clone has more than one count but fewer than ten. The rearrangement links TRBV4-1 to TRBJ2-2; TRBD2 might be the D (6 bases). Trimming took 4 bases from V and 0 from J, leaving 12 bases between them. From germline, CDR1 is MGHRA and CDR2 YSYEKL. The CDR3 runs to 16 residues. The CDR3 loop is CASSRGRGANTGELFF. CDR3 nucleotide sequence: TGCGCCAGCAGCCGAGGGCGGGGCGCGAACACCGGGGAGCTGTTTTTT.

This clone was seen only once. CDR3 residues: CASNKGDRDSYEQYF. CDR3 coding DNA: TGTGCCAGCAACAAGGGGGACAGGGATTCCTACGAGCAGTACTTC. The chain combines TRBV28 with TRBJ2-7; 9 nucleotides agree with TRBD1. This CDR3 has 15 residues. V trimming: 7 bases; J trimming: 1 base; junction bases outside the gene matches: 8. The germline CDR1 and CDR2 sequences are MDHEN and SYDVKM.

This chain's CDR3 is CATGGANTGELFF. In DNA form, the CDR3 reads TGCGCCACCGGGGGGGCCAACACCGGGGAGCTGTTTTTT. The genes are TRBV10-2 and TRBJ2-2; TRBD2 agrees at 8 bases. The ends lost 10 bases at V and 2 bases at J; junction bases unmatched: 3. CDR3 length equals 13 residues. Looked up from germline, CDR1 is WSHSY and CDR2 is SAAADI.

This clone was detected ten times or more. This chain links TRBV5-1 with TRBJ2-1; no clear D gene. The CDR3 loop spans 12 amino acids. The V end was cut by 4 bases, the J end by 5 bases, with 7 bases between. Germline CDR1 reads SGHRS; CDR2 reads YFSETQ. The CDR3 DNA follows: TGCGCCAGCAGCCTGGATCACAATGAGCAGTTCTTC. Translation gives CASSLDHNEQFF.

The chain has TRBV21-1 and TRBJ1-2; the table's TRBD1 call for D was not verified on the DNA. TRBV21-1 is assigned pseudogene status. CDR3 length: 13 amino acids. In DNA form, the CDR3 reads TGTGCCAGCAGCGGGGACAGGGTCGGCGGCTACACCTTC. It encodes CASSGDRVGGYTF.

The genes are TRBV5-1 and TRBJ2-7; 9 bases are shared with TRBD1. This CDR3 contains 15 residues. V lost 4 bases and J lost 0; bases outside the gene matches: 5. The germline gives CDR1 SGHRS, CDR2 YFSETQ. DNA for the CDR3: TGCGCCAGCAGCACGACAGGGGGTTTCTCCTACGAGCAGTACTTC. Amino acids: CASSTTGGFSYEQYF.

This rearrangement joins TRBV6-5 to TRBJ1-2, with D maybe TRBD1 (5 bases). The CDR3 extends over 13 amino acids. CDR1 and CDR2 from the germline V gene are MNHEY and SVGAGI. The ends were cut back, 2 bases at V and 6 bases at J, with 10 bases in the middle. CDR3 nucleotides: TGTGCCAGCAGTTACCACGACAGCAATGGCTACACCTTC. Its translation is CASSYHDSNGYTF.

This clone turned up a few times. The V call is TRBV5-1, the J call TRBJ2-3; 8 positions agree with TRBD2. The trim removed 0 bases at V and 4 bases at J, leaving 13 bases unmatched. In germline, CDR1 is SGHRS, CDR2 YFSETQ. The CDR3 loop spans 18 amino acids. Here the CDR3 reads CASSLESRVGLASDTQYF. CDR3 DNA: TGCGCCAGCAGCTTGGAATCGAGGGTCGGACTAGCATCAGATACGCAGTATTTT.

CDR3 in amino acids: CSVGGTNPTGELFF. The CDR3, as DNA: TGCAGCGTCGGCGGGACTAACCCCACCGGGGAGCTGTTTTTT. The chain employs TRBV29-1 and TRBJ2-2, with 7 bases that match TRBD2. The germline V gene encodes CDR1 SQVTM and CDR2 ANQGSEA. The V and J ends lost 6 bases and 4 bases, in that order; junction bases with no gene match: 8. The CDR3 has 14 amino acids.

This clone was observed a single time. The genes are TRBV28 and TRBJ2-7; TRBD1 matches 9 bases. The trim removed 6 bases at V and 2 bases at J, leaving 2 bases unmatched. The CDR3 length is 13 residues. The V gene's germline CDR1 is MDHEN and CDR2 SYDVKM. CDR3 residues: CASSNRGPYEQYF. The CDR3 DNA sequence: TGTGCCAGCAGCAACAGGGGGCCCTACGAGCAGTACTTC. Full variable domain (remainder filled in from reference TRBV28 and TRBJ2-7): DVKVTQSSRYLVKRTGEKVFLECVQDMDHENMFWYRQDPGLGLRLIYFSYDVKMKEKGDIPEGYSVSREKKERFSLILESASTNQTSMYLCASSNRGPYEQYFGPGTRLTVT.

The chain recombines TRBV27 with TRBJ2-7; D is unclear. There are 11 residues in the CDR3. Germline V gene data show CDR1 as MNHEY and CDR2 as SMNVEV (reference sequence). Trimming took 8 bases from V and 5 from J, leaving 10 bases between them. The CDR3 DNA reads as TGTGCCAGCTCGACACTAAACGAGCAGTACTTC. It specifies CASSTLNEQYF.

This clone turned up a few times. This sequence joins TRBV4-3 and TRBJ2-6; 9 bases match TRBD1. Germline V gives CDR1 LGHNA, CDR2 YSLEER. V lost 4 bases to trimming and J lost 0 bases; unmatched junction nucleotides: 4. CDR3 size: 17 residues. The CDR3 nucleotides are TGCGCCAGCAGCCTCGGGACAGGGCTCTCTGGGGCCAACGTCCTGACTTTC. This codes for CASSLGTGLSGANVLTF.

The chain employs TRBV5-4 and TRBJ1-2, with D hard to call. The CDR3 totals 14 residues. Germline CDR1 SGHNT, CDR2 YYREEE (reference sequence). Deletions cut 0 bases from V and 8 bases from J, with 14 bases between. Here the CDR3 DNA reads TGTGCCAGCAGCTTGGGTGGTTTAGACGGGGGCTACACCTTC. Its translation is CASSLGGLDGGYTF. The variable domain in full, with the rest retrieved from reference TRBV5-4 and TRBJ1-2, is ETGVTQSPTHLIKTRGQQVTLRCSSQSGHNTVSWYQQALGQGPQFIFQYYREEENGRGNFPPRFSGLQFPNYSSELNVNALELDDSALYLCASSLGGLDGGYTFGSGTRLTVV.

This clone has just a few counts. The CDR3 here is CASSEELRIPDTQYF. CDR3 nucleotides: TGTGCCAGCAGTGAAGAGTTAAGGATACCAGATACGCAGTATTTT. This chain links TRBV2 with TRBJ2-3; D not certain. CDR1 and CDR2 from the germline V gene are SNHLY and FYNNEI. The germline V and J ends were trimmed by 1 base and 4 bases, with 12 bases remaining between them. The length of the CDR3 is 15 residues.

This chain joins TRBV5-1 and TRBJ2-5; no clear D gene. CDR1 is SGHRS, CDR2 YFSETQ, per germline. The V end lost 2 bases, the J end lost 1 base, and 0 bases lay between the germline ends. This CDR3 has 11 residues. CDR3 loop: CASSFQETQYF. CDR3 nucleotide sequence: TGCGCCAGCAGCTTCCAAGAGACCCAGTACTTC.

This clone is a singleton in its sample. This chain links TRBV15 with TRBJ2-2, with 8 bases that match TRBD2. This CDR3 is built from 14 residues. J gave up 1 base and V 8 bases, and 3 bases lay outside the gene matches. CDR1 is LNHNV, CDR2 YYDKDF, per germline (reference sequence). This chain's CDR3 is CATEAGGNTGELFF. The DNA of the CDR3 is TGTGCCACCGAGGCGGGGGGGAACACCGGGGAGCTGTTTTTT.

Here the CDR3 reads CASSGPRAFF. CDR3 DNA: TGTGCCAGCAGTGGTCCGCGGGCTTTCTTT. The chain links TRBV2 to TRBJ1-1; D ambiguous. V dropped 4 bases and J dropped 11 bases, with 8 bases sitting between them. Germline V CDR1 and CDR2: SNHLY, FYNNEI. This CDR3 contains 10 residues.

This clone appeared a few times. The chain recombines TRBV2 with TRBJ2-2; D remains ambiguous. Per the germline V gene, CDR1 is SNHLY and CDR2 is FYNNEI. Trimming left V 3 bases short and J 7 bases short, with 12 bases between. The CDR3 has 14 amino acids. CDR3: CASSESGPSGELFF. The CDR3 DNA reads TGTGCCAGCAGTGAGAGTGGGCCAAGCGGGGAGCTGTTTTTT.

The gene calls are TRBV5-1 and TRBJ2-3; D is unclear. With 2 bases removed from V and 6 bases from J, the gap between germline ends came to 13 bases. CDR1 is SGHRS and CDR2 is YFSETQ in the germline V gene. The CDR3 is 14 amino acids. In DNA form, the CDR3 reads TGCGCCAGCAGCTTACCCGAAAGGGCGGATACGCAGTATTTT. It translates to CASSLPERADTQYF.

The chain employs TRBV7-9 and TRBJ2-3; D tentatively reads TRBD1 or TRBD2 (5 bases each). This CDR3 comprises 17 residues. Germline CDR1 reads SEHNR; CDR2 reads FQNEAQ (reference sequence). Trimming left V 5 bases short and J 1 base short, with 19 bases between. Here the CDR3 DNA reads TGTGCCAGCAGCAGGATTGGGGCAACGCGGGGCACAGATACGCAGTATTTT. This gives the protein CASSRIGATRGTDTQYF.

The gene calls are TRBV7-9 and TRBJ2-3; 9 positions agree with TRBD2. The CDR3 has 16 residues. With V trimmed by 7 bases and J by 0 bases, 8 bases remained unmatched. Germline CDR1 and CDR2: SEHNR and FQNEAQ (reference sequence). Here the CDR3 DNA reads TGTGCCAGCACCCCAGGGACTAGCCGGAGCACAGATACGCAGTATTTT. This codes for CASTPGTSRSTDTQYF.

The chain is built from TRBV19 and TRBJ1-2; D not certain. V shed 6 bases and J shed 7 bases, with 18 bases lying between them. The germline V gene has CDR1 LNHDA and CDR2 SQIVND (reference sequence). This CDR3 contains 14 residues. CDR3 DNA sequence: TGTGCCAGTAGAGATTTTGGGGAAAGGCTTGGCTACACCTTC. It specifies CASRDFGERLGYTF.

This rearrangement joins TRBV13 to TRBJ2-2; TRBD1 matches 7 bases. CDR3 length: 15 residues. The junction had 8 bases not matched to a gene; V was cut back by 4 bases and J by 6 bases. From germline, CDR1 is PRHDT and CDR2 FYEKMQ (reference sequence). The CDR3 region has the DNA TGTGCCAGCAGCTCCCCCCGACAGGGCCCCGGGGAGCTGTTTTTT. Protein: CASSSPRQGPGELFF.

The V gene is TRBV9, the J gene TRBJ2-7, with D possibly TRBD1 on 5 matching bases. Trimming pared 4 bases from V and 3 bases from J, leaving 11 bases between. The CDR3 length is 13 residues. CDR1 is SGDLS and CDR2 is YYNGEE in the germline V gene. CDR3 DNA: TGTGCCAGCAGCCTAGGGGTCAGCTACGAGCAGTACTTC. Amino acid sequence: CASSLGVSYEQYF.

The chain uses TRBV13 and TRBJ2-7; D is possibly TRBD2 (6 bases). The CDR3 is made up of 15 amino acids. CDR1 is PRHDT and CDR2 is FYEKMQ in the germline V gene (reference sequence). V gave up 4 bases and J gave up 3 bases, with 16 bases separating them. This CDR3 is CASSSKPGLNYEQYF. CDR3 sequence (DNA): TGTGCCAGCAGCTCAAAACCGGGACTGAACTACGAGCAGTACTTC.

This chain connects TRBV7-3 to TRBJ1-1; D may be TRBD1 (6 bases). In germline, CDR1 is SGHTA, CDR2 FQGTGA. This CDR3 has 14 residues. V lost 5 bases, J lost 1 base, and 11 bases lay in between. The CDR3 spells CASSPGGANTEAFF. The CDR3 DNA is TGTGCCAGCAGCCCGGGGGGGGCGAACACTGAAGCTTTCTTT.

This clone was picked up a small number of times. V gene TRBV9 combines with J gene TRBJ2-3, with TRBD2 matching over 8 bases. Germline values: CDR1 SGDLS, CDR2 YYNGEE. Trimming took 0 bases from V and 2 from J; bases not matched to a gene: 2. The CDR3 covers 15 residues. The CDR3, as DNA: TGTGCCAGCAGCGTAGCAGCGGGGGACACAGATACGCAGTATTTT. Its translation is CASSVAAGDTDTQYF.

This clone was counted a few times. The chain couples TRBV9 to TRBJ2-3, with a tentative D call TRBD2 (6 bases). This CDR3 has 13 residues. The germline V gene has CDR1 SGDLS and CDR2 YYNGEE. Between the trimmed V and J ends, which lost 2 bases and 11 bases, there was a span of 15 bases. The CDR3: CASSVSTLGGQYF. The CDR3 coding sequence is TGTGCCAGCAGCGTGAGCACCCTGGGAGGGCAGTATTTT.

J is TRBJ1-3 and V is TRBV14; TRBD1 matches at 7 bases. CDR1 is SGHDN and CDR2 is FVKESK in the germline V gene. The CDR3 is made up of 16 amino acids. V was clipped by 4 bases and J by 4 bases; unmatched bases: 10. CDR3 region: CASSLPGQPRGNTIYF. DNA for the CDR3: TGTGCCAGCAGCCTACCGGGACAGCCCCGCGGAAACACCATATATTTT. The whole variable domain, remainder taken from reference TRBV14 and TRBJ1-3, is EAGVTQFPSHSVIEKGQTVTLRCDPISGHDNLYWYRRVMGKEIKFLLHFVKESKQDESGMPNNRFLAERTGGTYSTLKVQPAELEDSGVYFCASSLPGQPRGNTIYFGEGSWLTVV.

The CDR3 DNA follows: TGTGCCAGCAGCTCATTCGGGGGTGCTGGCGAAAAACTGTTTTTT. Translated: CASSSFGGAGEKLFF. The genes are TRBV7-6 and TRBJ1-4; D is perhaps TRBD1 (5 bases). Trimming removed 4 bases at V and 8 bases at J, with 17 bases between. The CDR3 contains 15 residues. Germline V gene sequence: CDR1 SGHVS, CDR2 FNYEAQ.